This TCR beta chain was captured in a study of somatic mutations in cytotoxic T cells in rheumatoid arthritis. Data came from immunoSEQ multiplex PCR; TCRdb stores just in-frame clones and leaves some out. Of 4,000 or so clones listed, 90% to 95% are singletons. This clone appeared once. Its specificity is unknown. Study-wide findings and caveats: More than 20% of CD8+ cells belonged to the largest clone in about an eighth of the roughly 60 patients. Among rheumatoid arthritis patients and age-matched healthy controls, CD8+ T-cell clonality was not significantly different. Rheumatoid arthritis patients showed CD8+ clonality increasing with age, unlike healthy controls.

The source of this sequence is an older woman with rheumatoid arthritis. The sample was CD8+ T cells sorted from blood.

The CDR3 spells CASSEFGTTNTGELFF. The CDR3 DNA reads as TGTGCCAGCAGTGAATTCGGGACAACGAACACCGGGGAGCTGTTTTTT. The genes are TRBV6-4 and TRBJ2-2; D is possibly TRBD1 (6 bases). The CDR3 runs 16 residues. Germline V lookup: CDR1 MRHNA, CDR2 SNTAGT. V was shortened by 3 bases and J by 0 bases, with 11 bases between the two germline ends.